This passage covers 18 T cell receptor beta chains from one sample sequenced in a study of beta chain features in type 1 diabetes. Reverse transcription of all isolated RNA meant that expressed TCRB transcripts were sequenced. Measured with immunoSEQ multiplex PCR; TCRdb has only the in-frame clones, and not every one. The table lists a few hundred thousand clones, over 13% of them singletons. Material for sequencing was naive CD4+ T cells from blood. The source is a young woman in good health.

The genes are TRBV7-2 and TRBJ2-7, with TRBD1 matching 7 bases. The CDR3 has 14 residues. The V segment lost 5 bases and the J segment 4 bases; nucleotides outside the gene matches: 8. Germline V CDR1 and CDR2: SGHTA, FQGNSA. The CDR3 reads CASSVSATGYEQYF. The CDR3, as DNA: TGTGCCAGCAGCGTCAGCGCGACAGGGTACGAGCAGTACTTC.

The chain joins TRBV9 to TRBJ2-6; a weak D match, TRBD1 (6 bases). The length of the CDR3 is 18 residues. V lost 3 bases to trimming and J lost 0 bases, with 16 bases between them. Germline values: CDR1 SGDLS, CDR2 YYNGEE. The CDR3 sequence: CASSAITGPLSGANVLTF. Written as DNA, the CDR3 is TGTGCCAGCAGCGCCATTACAGGGCCCCTCTCTGGGGCCAACGTCCTGACTTTC.

The rearrangement links TRBV7-9 to TRBJ2-3; D is undetermined. V was shortened by 6 bases and J by 2 bases, with 9 bases between the two germline ends. Germline CDR1 SEHNR, CDR2 FQNEAQ (reference sequence). CDR3 size: 13 residues. CDR3 DNA: TGTGCCAGCAGTCAAACACCCACAGATACGCAGTATTTT. It encodes CASSQTPTDTQYF.

This clone showed up just a few times. This sequence joins TRBV7-2 and TRBJ2-1; TRBD2 aligns across 9 bases. The CDR3 has 15 residues. Germline CDR1 SGHTA, CDR2 FQGNSA. J was trimmed by 5 bases and V by 2 bases; bases with no gene match: 4. CDR3 amino acids: CASSLTASGNNEQFF. Here the CDR3 DNA reads TGTGCCAGCAGCTTAACGGCTAGCGGGAACAATGAGCAGTTCTTC.

J is TRBJ2-1 and V is TRBV29-1; 9 nucleotides agree with TRBD2. Germline loops: CDR1 SQVTM, CDR2 ANQGSEA. Unmatched junction bases numbered 6, after V lost 4 bases and J lost 5 bases. The CDR3 totals 14 residues. The CDR3 DNA reads as TGCAGCGTTGGCTTCGCGGGAGGGCACAATGAGCAGTTCTTC. It specifies CSVGFAGGHNEQFF.

The gene calls are TRBV29-1 and TRBJ2-1; 10 bases are shared with TRBD2. The CDR3 consists of 15 residues. Germline V gene data show CDR1 as SQVTM and CDR2 as ANQGSEA. Trimming removed 5 bases from V and 10 bases from J; junction bases left unmatched: 14. The DNA for the CDR3 is TGCAGCGTTTATTGGGAGCGGGAGGGCCAGAGGGAGCAGTTCTTC. Residues: CSVYWEREGQREQFF.

The sample holds a few counts of this clone. This sequence joins TRBV15 and TRBJ2-2; TRBD2 agrees at 7 bases. The CDR3 spans 17 residues. Germline-derived CDR1 and CDR2 are LNHNV and YYDKDF (reference sequence). Trimming removed 0 bases from V and 1 base from J; junction bases left unmatched: 5. CDR3 sequence: CATSRERLAENTGELFF. CDR3 sequence (DNA): TGTGCCACCAGCAGAGAGCGGCTAGCGGAGAACACCGGGGAGCTGTTTTTT. Combining the CDR3 with reference TRBV15 and TRBJ2-2 gives the whole variable domain DAMVIQNPRYQVTQFGKPVTLSCSQTLNHNVMYWYQQKSSQAPKLLFHYYDKDFNNEADTPDNFQSRRPNTSFCFLDIRSPGLGDTAMYLCATSRERLAENTGELFFGEGSRLTVL.

This clone was seen more than once but under ten times. The chain is built from TRBV29-1 and TRBJ2-7; D is possibly TRBD1 (5 bases). The ends were cut back, 4 bases at V and 2 bases at J, with 12 bases in the middle. CDR1 is SQVTM and CDR2 is ANQGSEA in the germline V gene. The CDR3 length is 13 residues. The CDR3 reads CSVGVQVPYEQYF. Here the CDR3 DNA reads TGCAGCGTTGGAGTACAGGTGCCCTACGAGCAGTACTTC.

This clone turned up a few times. The junction departs from germline at one end; a sequencing error may be responsible. The J gene is TRBJ2-2, the V gene TRBV25-1; D is unclear. The CDR3 is made up of 15 amino acids. Per the germline V gene, CDR1 is MGHDK and CDR2 is SYGVNS. In DNA, the CDR3 is TGTGCCAGCAGCGAATCCGGGTCCCTCACCGGGGAGCTGTTTTTT. Protein: CASSESGSLTGELFF.

The chain employs TRBV6-6 and TRBJ1-2, with TRBD1 matching over 7 bases. The J segment lost 4 bases and the V segment lost 5 bases, leaving 4 bases of the junction unmatched. This CDR3 contains 13 residues. CDR1 and CDR2 from the germline V gene are MNHNY and SVGAGI (reference sequence). CDR3 sequence: CASSAGGVYGYTF. Here the CDR3 DNA reads TGTGCCAGCAGTGCAGGGGGTGTCTATGGCTACACCTTC.

The chain uses TRBV30 and TRBJ2-1; no clear D. The CDR3 has 14 residues. Per germline, CDR1 GTSNPN and CDR2 SVGIG (reference sequence). Trimming removed 2 bases from V and 9 bases from J, with 17 bases in between. CDR3 coding DNA: TGTGCCTGGAGTCCGACTTTGTACGTTGCTGAGCAGTTCTTC. It codes for CAWSPTLYVAEQFF.

This chain connects TRBV6-4 to TRBJ2-3, with 11 bases lining up with TRBD2. V lost 5 bases, J lost 3 bases, and 4 bases stayed unmatched. The germline gives CDR1 MRHNA, CDR2 SNTAGT. This CDR3 has 15 amino acids. The CDR3, as DNA: TGTGCCAGCAGTCTACTAGCGGGAGTAACAGATACGCAGTATTTT. Its protein is CASSLLAGVTDTQYF.

The chain has TRBV28 and TRBJ2-5, with D unresolved. Germline V gene data show CDR1 as MDHEN and CDR2 as SYDVKM. The CDR3 covers 12 residues. V was clipped by 5 bases and J by 2 bases, with 6 bases between them. The CDR3 DNA reads TGTGCCAGCAGTCTAACTCAAGAGACCCAGTACTTC. Protein: CASSLTQETQYF.

This rearrangement joins TRBV30 to TRBJ2-1, with 11 bases that match TRBD2. The germline V gene encodes CDR1 GTSNPN and CDR2 SVGIG (reference sequence). Unmatched junction bases numbered 4, after V lost 6 bases and J lost 3 bases. The CDR3 is 14 amino acids. Here the CDR3 reads CACRTSGFYNEQFF. For the CDR3, the DNA is TGTGCCTGCCGGACTAGCGGGTTCTACAATGAGCAGTTCTTC.

In this sample, this clone turned up a few times. This chain uses TRBV2 with TRBJ1-5, with no clear D. V was shortened by 5 bases and J by 7 bases, with 15 bases between the two germline ends. The CDR3 spans 14 residues. The germline CDR1 and CDR2 sequences are SNHLY and FYNNEI. In DNA, the CDR3 is TGTGCCAGCAGTAGTTCAGGTGATCGCCAGCCCCAGCATTTT. Protein product: CASSSSGDRQPQHF.

The chain combines TRBV6-5 with TRBJ2-7; D might be TRBD1 (5 bases). CDR3 length: 14 amino acids. V was pared by 8 bases and J by 4 bases, with 18 bases between. Germline CDR1 is MNHEY and CDR2 is SVGAGI. As DNA, the CDR3 is TGTGCCAGCCTTGCGTCGGGCAGGGCGTACGAGCAGTACTTC. Translating gives CASLASGRAYEQYF.

A note on this clone: At the DNA level, this CDR3 is encoded by other sequences in the same sample as well. The CDR3 loop reads CASSSTDQPQHF. The DNA for the CDR3 is TGTGCCAGCAGTTCCACAGATCAGCCCCAGCATTTT. The chain joins TRBV28 to TRBJ1-5; D gene unclear. In germline, CDR1 is MDHEN, CDR2 SYDVKM. The CDR3 consists of 12 residues. The V and J ends lost 4 bases and 5 bases respectively, with 6 bases between them. Together with reference TRBV28 and TRBJ1-5, the CDR3 gives the full variable domain: DVKVTQSSRYLVKRTGEKVFLECVQDMDHENMFWYRQDPGLGLRLIYFSYDVKMKEKGDIPEGYSVSREKKERFSLILESASTNQTSMYLCASSSTDQPQHFGDGTRLSIL.

The chain links TRBV9 to TRBJ2-2; TRBD2 is a possible D gene (5 bases). The CDR3 spans 14 residues. Germline assignment: CDR1 SGDLS and CDR2 YYNGEE. V was trimmed by 0 bases and J by 6 bases, leaving 9 bases between them. The CDR3 here is CASSVVPGSGELFF. The CDR3 bases are TGTGCCAGCAGCGTAGTCCCGGGGTCCGGGGAGCTGTTTTTT.